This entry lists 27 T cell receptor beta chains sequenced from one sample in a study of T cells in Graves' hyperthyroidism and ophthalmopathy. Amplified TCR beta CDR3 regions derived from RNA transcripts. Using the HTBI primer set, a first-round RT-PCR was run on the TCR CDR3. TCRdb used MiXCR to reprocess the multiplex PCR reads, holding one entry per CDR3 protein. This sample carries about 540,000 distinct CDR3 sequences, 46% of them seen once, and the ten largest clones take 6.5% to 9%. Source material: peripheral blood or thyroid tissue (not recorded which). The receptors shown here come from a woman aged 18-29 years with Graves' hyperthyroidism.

The CDR3 nucleotides read TGTGCCAGTAGTCCGCGGACACCCGCTAACTATGGCTACACCTTC. Residues: CASSPRTPANYGYTF. The V and J genes are TRBV25-1 and TRBJ1-2, with D possibly matching TRBD1 (5 bases). The V and J ends lost 9 bases and 0 bases respectively, with 17 bases between them. CDR1 MGHDK and CDR2 SYGVNS come from the germline V gene. The CDR3 length is 15 residues.

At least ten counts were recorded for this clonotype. This chain's CDR3 is CASSLMRADQETQYF. The CDR3 region has the DNA TGTGCCAGCAGCTTAATGAGGGCAGACCAAGAGACCCAGTACTTC. The V and J genes are TRBV7-2 and TRBJ2-5; the D gene is possibly TRBD2 (5 bases). CDR1 SGHTA and CDR2 FQGNSA come from the germline V gene. Deletions cut 2 bases from V and 0 bases from J, with 10 bases between. The CDR3 totals 15 residues.

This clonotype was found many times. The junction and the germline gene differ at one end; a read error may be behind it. The CDR3 DNA follows: TGTGCCAGCAGCTCAGACGGCCAGAATCAGCCCCAGCGTTTT. Its protein is CASSSDGQNQPQRF. The chain is built from TRBV9 and TRBJ1-5; D is ambiguous. Germline lookup yields CDR1 SGDLS and CDR2 YYNGEE. The CDR3 length is 14 residues.

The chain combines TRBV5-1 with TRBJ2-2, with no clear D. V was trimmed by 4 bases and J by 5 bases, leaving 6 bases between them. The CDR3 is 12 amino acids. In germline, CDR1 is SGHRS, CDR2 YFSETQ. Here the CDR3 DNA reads TGCGCCAGCAGCCCCTCTACCGGGGAGCTGTTTTTT. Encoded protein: CASSPSTGELFF.

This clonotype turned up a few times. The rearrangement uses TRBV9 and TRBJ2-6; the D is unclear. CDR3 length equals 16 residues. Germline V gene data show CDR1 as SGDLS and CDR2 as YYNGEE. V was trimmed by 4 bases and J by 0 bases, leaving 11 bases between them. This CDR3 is CASSSRGHSGANVLTF. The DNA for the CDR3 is TGTGCCAGCAGCTCTCGCGGCCACTCTGGGGCCAACGTCCTGACTTTC.

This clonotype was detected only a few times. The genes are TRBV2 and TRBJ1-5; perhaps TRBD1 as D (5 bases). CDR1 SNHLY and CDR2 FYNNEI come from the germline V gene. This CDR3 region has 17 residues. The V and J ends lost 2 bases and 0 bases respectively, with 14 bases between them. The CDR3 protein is CASSEIDGAYSNQPQHF. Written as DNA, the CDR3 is TGTGCCAGCAGTGAAATAGATGGGGCATATAGCAATCAGCCCCAGCATTTT.

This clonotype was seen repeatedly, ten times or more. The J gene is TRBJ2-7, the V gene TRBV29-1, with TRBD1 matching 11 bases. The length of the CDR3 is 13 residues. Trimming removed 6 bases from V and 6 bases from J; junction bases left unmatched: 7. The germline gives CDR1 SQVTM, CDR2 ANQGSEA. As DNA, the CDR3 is TGCAGCGTGGCCGGAGGGACAGGGGGCGAGCAGTACTTC. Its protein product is CSVAGGTGGEQYF.

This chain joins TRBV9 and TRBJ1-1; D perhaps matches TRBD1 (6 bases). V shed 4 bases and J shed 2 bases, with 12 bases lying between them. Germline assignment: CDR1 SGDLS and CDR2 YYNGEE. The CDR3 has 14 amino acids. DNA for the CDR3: TGTGCCAGCAGCCATGGACAGTCAAACACTGAAGCTTTCTTT. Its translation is CASSHGQSNTEAFF.

CDR3 sequence: CASSGGDSQAGYGYTF. CDR3 DNA: TGTGCCAGCAGTGGAGGGGACAGCCAAGCGGGTTATGGCTACACCTTC. The V call is TRBV2, the J call TRBJ1-2; the match to TRBD1 covers 7 bases. Germline V gene sequence: CDR1 SNHLY, CDR2 FYNNEI. The V gene end was trimmed by 4 bases and the J gene end by 5 bases; junction bases not matched to a gene: 13. The CDR3 runs 16 residues.

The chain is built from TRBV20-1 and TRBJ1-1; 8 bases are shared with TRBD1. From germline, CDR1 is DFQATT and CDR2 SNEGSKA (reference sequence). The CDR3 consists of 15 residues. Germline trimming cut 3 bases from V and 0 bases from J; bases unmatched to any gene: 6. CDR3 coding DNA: TGCAGTGCTAGTCGTCAGGGGGCGATGAACACTGAAGCTTTCTTT. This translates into CSASRQGAMNTEAFF.

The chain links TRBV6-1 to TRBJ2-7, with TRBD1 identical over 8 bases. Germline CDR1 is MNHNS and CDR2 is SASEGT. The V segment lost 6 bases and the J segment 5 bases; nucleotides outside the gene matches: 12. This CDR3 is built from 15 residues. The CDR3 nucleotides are TGTGCCAGCAGCCACAGTTCCCAGGGGGCGAACGAGCAGTACTTC. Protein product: CASSHSSQGANEQYF.

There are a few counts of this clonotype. CDR3 residues: CASSLASQAGELFF. CDR3 coding DNA: TGTGCCAGCAGTTTAGCGTCCCAGGCCGGGGAGCTGTTTTTT. The chain has TRBV12-3 or TRBV12-4 and TRBJ2-2; the D is unclear. This CDR3 contains 14 residues. V dropped 0 bases and J dropped 6 bases, with 8 bases sitting between them.

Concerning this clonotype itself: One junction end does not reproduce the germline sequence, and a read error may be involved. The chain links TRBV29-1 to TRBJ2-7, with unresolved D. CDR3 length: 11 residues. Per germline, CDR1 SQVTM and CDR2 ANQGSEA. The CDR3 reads CGVQVVHEQYF. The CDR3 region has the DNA TGCGGCGTTCAAGTCGTTCACGAGCAGTACTTC.

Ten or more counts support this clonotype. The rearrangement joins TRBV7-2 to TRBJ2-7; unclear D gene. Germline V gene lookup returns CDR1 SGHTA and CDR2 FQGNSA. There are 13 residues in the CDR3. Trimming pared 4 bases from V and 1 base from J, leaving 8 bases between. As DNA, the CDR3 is TGTGCCAGCAGCTCCTTGCGGTCCTACGAGCAGTACTTC. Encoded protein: CASSSLRSYEQYF.

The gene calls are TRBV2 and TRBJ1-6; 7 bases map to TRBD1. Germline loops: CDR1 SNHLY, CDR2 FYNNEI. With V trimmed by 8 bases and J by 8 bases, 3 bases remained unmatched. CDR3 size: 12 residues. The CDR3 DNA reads TGTGCCAGCGGGACAGTGGATTCACCCCTCCACTTT. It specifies CASGTVDSPLHF. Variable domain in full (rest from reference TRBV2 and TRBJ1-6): EPEVTQTPSHQVTQMGQEVILRCVPISNHLYFYWYRQILGQKVEFLVSFYNNEISEKSEIFDDQFSVERPDGSNFTLKIRSTKLEDSAMYFCASGTVDSPLHFGNGTRLTVT.

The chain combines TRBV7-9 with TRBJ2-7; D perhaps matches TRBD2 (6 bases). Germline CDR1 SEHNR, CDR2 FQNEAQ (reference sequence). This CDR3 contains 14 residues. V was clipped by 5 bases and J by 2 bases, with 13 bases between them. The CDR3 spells CASSLRDWAYEQYF. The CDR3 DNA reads TGTGCCAGCAGCCTCCGGGACTGGGCCTACGAGCAGTACTTC.

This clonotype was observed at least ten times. The CDR3 is CAISEGYGSRQETQYF. The CDR3 region has the DNA TGTGCCATCAGTGAGGGGTACGGGAGTCGCCAAGAGACCCAGTACTTC. The chain recombines TRBV10-3 with TRBJ2-5; D is perhaps TRBD2 (6 bases). The ends were cut back, 2 bases at V and 1 base at J, with 14 bases in the middle. This CDR3 has 16 amino acids. Germline CDR1 is ENHRY and CDR2 is SYGVKD.

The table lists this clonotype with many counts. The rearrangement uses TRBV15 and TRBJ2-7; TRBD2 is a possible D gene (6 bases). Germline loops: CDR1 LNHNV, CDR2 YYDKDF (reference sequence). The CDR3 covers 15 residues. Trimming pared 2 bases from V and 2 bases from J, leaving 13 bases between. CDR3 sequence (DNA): TGTGCCACCAGCAGACCCGGGAGCGAACCCTACGAGCAGTACTTC. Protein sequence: CATSRPGSEPYEQYF.

This CDR3 reads CASTRTSGGGANVLTF. CDR3 bases: TGTGCCAGTACTCGGACTAGCGGGGGTGGGGCCAACGTCCTGACTTTC. V is TRBV19 and J is TRBJ2-6; 13 nucleotides align to TRBD2. Germline trimming cut 7 bases from V and 3 bases from J; bases unmatched to any gene: 3. The CDR3 is 16 residues long. The germline V gene has CDR1 LNHDA and CDR2 SQIVND (reference sequence).

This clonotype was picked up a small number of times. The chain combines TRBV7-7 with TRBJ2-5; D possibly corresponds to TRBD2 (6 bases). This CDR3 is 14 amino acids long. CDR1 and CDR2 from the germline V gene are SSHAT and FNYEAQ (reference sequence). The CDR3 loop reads CASGRGEKAETQYF. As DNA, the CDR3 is TGTGCTAGTGGTCGCGGGGAGAAGGCAGAGACCCAGTACTTC.

CDR3 sequence: CASSHDGFGQYEQYF. CDR3 DNA: TGTGCCAGCAGCCACGATGGGTTCGGTCAATACGAGCAGTACTTC. The genes are TRBV14 and TRBJ2-7, with unresolved D. The CDR3 length is 15 residues. Trimming removed 3 bases at V and 4 bases at J, with 16 bases between. Germline-derived CDR1 and CDR2 are SGHDN and FVKESK.

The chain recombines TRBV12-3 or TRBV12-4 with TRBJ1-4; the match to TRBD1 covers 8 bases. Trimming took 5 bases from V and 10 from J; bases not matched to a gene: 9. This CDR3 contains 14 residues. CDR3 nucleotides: TGTGCCAGCAGTGGCGGACAGGGCTCTGGAAAACTGTTTTTT. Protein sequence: CASSGGQGSGKLFF.

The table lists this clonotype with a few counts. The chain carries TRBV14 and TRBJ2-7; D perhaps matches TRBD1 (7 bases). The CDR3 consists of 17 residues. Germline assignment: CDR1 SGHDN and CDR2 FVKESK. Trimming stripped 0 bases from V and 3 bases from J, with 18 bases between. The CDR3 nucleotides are TGTGCCAGCAGCCAAGATGGAACGGCAGGGGGGTTCTACGAGCAGTACTTC. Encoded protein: CASSQDGTAGGFYEQYF.

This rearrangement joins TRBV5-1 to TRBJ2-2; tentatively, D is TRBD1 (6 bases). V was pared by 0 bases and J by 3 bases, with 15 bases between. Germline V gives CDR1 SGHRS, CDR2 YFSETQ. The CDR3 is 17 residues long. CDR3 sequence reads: CASSLGLGTSYTGELFF. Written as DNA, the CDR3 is TGCGCCAGCAGCTTGGGATTGGGGACATCGTACACCGGGGAGCTGTTTTTT.

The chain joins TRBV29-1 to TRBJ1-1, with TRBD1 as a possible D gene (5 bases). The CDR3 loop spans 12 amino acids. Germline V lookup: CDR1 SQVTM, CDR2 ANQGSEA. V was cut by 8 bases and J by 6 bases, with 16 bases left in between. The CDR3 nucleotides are TGCAGCCATAACGTCAGGGTACCTGAAGCTTTCTTT. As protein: CSHNVRVPEAFF.

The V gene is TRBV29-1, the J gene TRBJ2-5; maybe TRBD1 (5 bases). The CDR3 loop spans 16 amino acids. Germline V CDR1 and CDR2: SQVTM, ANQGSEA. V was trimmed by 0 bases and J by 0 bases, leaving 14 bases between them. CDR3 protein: CSVEDRIGVYQETQYF. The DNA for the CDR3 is TGCAGCGTTGAAGATCGGATAGGGGTATACCAAGAGACCCAGTACTTC.

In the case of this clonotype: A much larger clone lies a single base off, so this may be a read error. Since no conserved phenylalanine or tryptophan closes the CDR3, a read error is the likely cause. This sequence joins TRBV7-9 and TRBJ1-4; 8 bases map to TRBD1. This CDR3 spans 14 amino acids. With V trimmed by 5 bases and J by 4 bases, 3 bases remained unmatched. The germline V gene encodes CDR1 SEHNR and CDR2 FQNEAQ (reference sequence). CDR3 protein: CASSTDRGNEKLFL. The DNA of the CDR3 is TGTGCCAGCAGCACAGACAGGGGTAATGAAAAACTGTTTCTT.